Shown below are 11 T cell receptor beta chains from a single sample sequenced in a study of cytomegalovirus exposure and HLA in healthy donors. PCR employed 60 Vbeta and 13 Jbeta primers. Some clones are missing from TCRdb's copy, which holds only in-frame ones; the method was immunoSEQ multiplex PCR. The repertoire has roughly 130,000 clones, roughly 80% of them found once; the top ten carry 2% to 2.5%. The source material was PBMCs. The source of these receptors is a man aged 30-40 years in good health and CMV-seronegative.

The chain recombines TRBV9 with TRBJ1-6; tentative D call: TRBD1 (5 bases). This CDR3 has 17 residues. Trimming took off 6 bases at V and 0 bases at J, with 16 bases between the two ends. The germline V gene encodes CDR1 SGDLS and CDR2 YYNGEE. The CDR3 bases are TGTGCCAGCATCTCAGGGTTCAGGAGCTCCTATAATTCACCCCTCCACTTT. Amino acids: CASISGFRSSYNSPLHF. Full variable domain (rest looked up from reference TRBV9 and TRBJ1-6): DSGVTQTPKHLITATGQRVTLRCSPRSGDLSVYWYQQSLDQGLQFLIQYYNGEERAKGNILERFSAQQFPDLHSELNLSSLELGDSALYFCASISGFRSSYNSPLHFGNGTRLTVT.

This sequence joins TRBV2 and TRBJ2-5, with TRBD2 identical over 8 bases. V shed 4 bases and J 1 base; nucleotides not matched to a gene: 5. Germline V gene data show CDR1 as SNHLY and CDR2 as FYNNEI. The CDR3 is 15 residues long. Here the CDR3 reads CASSASGGGQETQYF. The DNA for the CDR3 is TGTGCCAGCAGTGCCTCGGGGGGGGGCCAAGAGACCCAGTACTTC.

The V call is TRBV5-4, the J call TRBJ2-2; D is uncertain. The CDR3 covers 13 residues. Germline CDR1 is SGHNT and CDR2 is YYREEE (reference sequence). The V gene lost 10 bases and the J gene lost 1 base, with 11 bases spanning the gap. The CDR3 DNA follows: TGTGCCGCCCGACCGGGGAACACCGGGGAGCTGTTTTTT. Translating gives CAARPGNTGELFF. Looking up the rest from reference TRBV5-4 and TRBJ2-2 gives the full variable domain: ETGVTQSPTHLIKTRGQQVTLRCSSQSGHNTVSWYQQALGQGPQFIFQYYREEENGRGNFPPRFSGLQFPNYSSELNVNALELDDSALYLCAARPGNTGELFFGEGSRLTVL.

The V call is TRBV7-2, the J call TRBJ1-2, with 8 positions matching TRBD1. The CDR3 runs 14 residues. Germline-derived CDR1 and CDR2 are SGHTA and FQGNSA. Losses at the gene ends were 7 bases for V and 4 bases for J; bases not matched to a gene: 8. CDR3 in amino acids: CASNPGGRGYGYTF. For the CDR3, the DNA is TGTGCCAGCAACCCAGGGGGCAGAGGCTATGGCTACACCTTC.

This chain connects TRBV9 to TRBJ2-1; 9 bases agree with TRBD1. Germline CDR1 and CDR2: SGDLS and YYNGEE. This CDR3 comprises 16 residues. V was clipped by 4 bases and J by 2 bases; unmatched bases: 7. The CDR3, as DNA: TGTGCCAGCAGCTTCTCCCGGGACAGGGCCTACAATGAGCAGTTCTTC. Its translation: CASSFSRDRAYNEQFF.

This clone was found once. The rearrangement links TRBV5-4 to TRBJ2-5; possibly TRBD2 for D (5 bases). Germline V gives CDR1 SGHNT, CDR2 YYREEE (reference sequence). V dropped 0 bases and J dropped 6 bases, with 12 bases sitting between them. The CDR3 extends over 14 amino acids. The CDR3 bases are TGTGCCAGCAGCTTGGCCTACGGGGAAAAGACCCAGTACTTC. It specifies CASSLAYGEKTQYF.

This clone was counted between two and nine times. The chain carries TRBV7-9 and TRBJ2-5; D might be TRBD2 (5 bases). Trimming removed 4 bases from V and 5 bases from J, with 5 bases in between. There are 11 residues in the CDR3. CDR1 and CDR2 from the germline V gene are SEHNR and FQNEAQ (reference sequence). The CDR3 DNA reads TGTGCCAGCAGCTCGGGGGAGACCCAGTACTTC. Protein sequence: CASSSGETQYF.

The chain uses TRBV5-4 and TRBJ1-1; TRBD1 agrees at 7 bases. V lost 4 bases, J lost 1 base, and 13 bases stayed unmatched. The CDR3 is made up of 17 amino acids. Germline V gene sequence: CDR1 SGHNT, CDR2 YYREEE (reference sequence). CDR3 coding DNA: TGTGCCAGCAGCCGAGTCGACAGGGTAGGCACGAACACTGAAGCTTTCTTT. This gives the protein CASSRVDRVGTNTEAFF.

The genes are TRBV27 and TRBJ2-3; 8 nucleotides agree with TRBD2. Germline V gives CDR1 MNHEY, CDR2 SMNVEV (reference sequence). The CDR3 runs to 16 residues. J gave up 7 bases and V 7 bases, and 16 bases lay outside the gene matches. The CDR3 loop is CASTPLAGLVENTQYF. For the CDR3, the DNA is TGTGCCAGCACTCCTCTGGCGGGACTAGTAGAAAATACGCAGTATTTT.

The chain combines TRBV6-6 with TRBJ2-5; 7 bases are a match to TRBD1. Germline V CDR1 and CDR2: MNHNY, SVGAGI (reference sequence). There are 16 residues in the CDR3. After removal of 2 bases from V and 1 base from J, the junction contained 7 bases not matched to a gene. CDR3 sequence (DNA): TGTGCCAGCAGTTACGGTGCAGGGGGAATCCAAGAGACCCAGTACTTC. It translates to CASSYGAGGIQETQYF.

This chain joins TRBV6-5 and TRBJ2-1; D ambiguous. The CDR3 has 15 amino acids. Germline CDR1 reads MNHEY; CDR2 reads SVGAGI. V shed 2 bases and J shed 2 bases, with 10 bases lying between them. The CDR3 coding sequence is TGTGCCAGCAGTTACCCCGACAAACCCTACAATGAGCAGTTCTTC. It translates to CASSYPDKPYNEQFF.